Presented here are 25 T cell receptor beta chains from one specimen sequenced in a study of blood T cell repertoires in COVID-19 (dated by TCRdb to 2020 to 2021). The library relied on the immunoSEQ multiplex PCR assay. Here the immuneACCESS table is served through TCRdb, limited to in-frame sequences with V and J called. Missing clones are a known gap in these copies; in checked studies unresolved V genes cover under half, and the rest lacks a known reason. The sample table records approximately 200,000 clones; more than 60% of these occur just once. The leading ten clones occupy roughly 12% of the sample. Sequenced input: peripheral blood. The receptors stem from a woman in her forties or fifties with acute or convalescent COVID-19.

The CDR3 coding sequence is TGTGCCAGCAGCTTAGCGGTGAGTGGACAGGGATCTTCCTACGAGCAGTACTTC. This gives the protein CASSLAVSGQGSSYEQYF. The chain has TRBV7-2 and TRBJ2-7, with TRBD1 identical over 8 bases. This CDR3 is built from 18 residues. CDR1 is SGHTA, CDR2 FQGNSA, per germline. With 0 bases clipped from V and 1 base from J, the junction kept 11 bases outside the gene matches. Full variable domain (remainder filled in from reference TRBV7-2 and TRBJ2-7): GAGVSQSPSNKVTEKGKDVELRCDPISGHTALYWYRQSLGQGLEFLIYFQGNSAPDKSGLPSDRFSAERTGGSVSTLTIQRTQQEDSAVYLCASSLAVSGQGSSYEQYFGPGTRLTVT.

The chain uses TRBV6-1 and TRBJ2-1; 7 positions match TRBD2. The germline gives CDR1 MNHNS, CDR2 SASEGT. The CDR3 covers 16 residues. The J segment lost 6 bases and the V segment lost 2 bases, leaving 10 bases of the junction unmatched. The CDR3 bases are TGTGCCAGCAGTGAACTTATAGCGGGCGGAGGCAATGAGCAGTTCTTC. This sequence encodes CASSELIAGGGNEQFF.

The V and J genes are TRBV19 and TRBJ1-2; 10 positions agree with TRBD1. The V gene's germline CDR1 is LNHDA and CDR2 SQIVND (reference sequence). The trim removed 6 bases at V and 8 bases at J, leaving 18 bases unmatched. CDR3 length: 17 amino acids. CDR3 residues: CASSPGQGGPFWRGYTF. DNA for the CDR3: TGTGCCAGTAGCCCAGGACAGGGGGGCCCTTTTTGGAGGGGCTACACCTTC.

The chain uses TRBV12-5 and TRBJ1-5; TRBD1 matches 10 bases. V dropped 1 base and J dropped 2; count of bases not matched to a gene: 8. The CDR3 is 18 residues long. The germline gives CDR1 LGHNT, CDR2 FRNRAP. CDR3 amino acids: CASGLAQGGTGGNQPQHF. DNA for the CDR3: TGTGCTAGTGGTTTGGCCCAGGGGGGGACAGGGGGCAATCAGCCCCAGCATTTT.

This clone occurred a few times. The genes are TRBV28 and TRBJ1-1; possibly TRBD1 for D (5 bases). This CDR3 region has 15 residues. Germline lookup yields CDR1 MDHEN and CDR2 SYDVKM. Trimming took off 6 bases at V and 0 bases at J, with 14 bases between the two ends. Here the CDR3 DNA reads TGTGCCAGCAGCTCCAGGGAAGGCATGAACACTGAAGCTTTCTTT. Residues: CASSSREGMNTEAFF.

This clone was detected a few times. This chain connects TRBV2 to TRBJ1-2; the D is unclear. The CDR3 covers 16 residues. V gave up 3 bases and J gave up 1 base, with 15 bases separating them. In germline, CDR1 is SNHLY, CDR2 FYNNEI. The CDR3 loop reads CASSDVGASLNYGYTF. For the CDR3, the DNA is TGTGCCAGCAGTGATGTGGGCGCGTCCCTTAACTATGGCTACACCTTC. The full variable domain, its missing parts supplied by reference TRBV2 and TRBJ1-2, is EPEVTQTPSHQVTQMGQEVILRCVPISNHLYFYWYRQILGQKVEFLVSFYNNEISEKSEIFDDQFSVERPDGSNFTLKIRSTKLEDSAMYFCASSDVGASLNYGYTFGSGTRLTVV.

The gene calls are TRBV30 and TRBJ2-2; no reliable D call. Looked up from germline, CDR1 is GTSNPN and CDR2 is SVGIG (reference sequence). The CDR3 has 12 amino acids. The ends were cut back, 2 bases at V and 3 bases at J, with 4 bases in the middle. CDR3 coding DNA: TGTGCCTGGAGTAGAGACACCGGGGAGCTGTTTTTT. It translates to CAWSRDTGELFF.

This clone was observed a handful of times. The chain combines TRBV28 with TRBJ1-2; no definite D call. This CDR3 contains 18 residues. Deletions cut 5 bases from V and 8 bases from J, with 30 bases between. Germline CDR1 MDHEN, CDR2 SYDVKM. The CDR3 bases are TGTGCCAGCAGTCCGCCTCGACAAGGAGGAGTTAGGATATCGGGCTACACCTTC. Translated: CASSPPRQGGVRISGYTF.

The chain uses TRBV18 and TRBJ2-1; TRBD1 agrees at 7 bases. This CDR3 comprises 17 residues. V shed 10 bases and J 0 bases; nucleotides not matched to a gene: 15. Germline CDR1 KGHSH, CDR2 LQKENI. CDR3 sequence (DNA): TGTGCCACCCTAATTAACAGGGGCGAGAGCTCCTACAATGAGCAGTTCTTC. Encoded protein: CATLINRGESSYNEQFF.

The rearrangement uses TRBV9 and TRBJ2-7; possible D gene TRBD2, 5 bases. The germline CDR1 and CDR2 sequences are SGDLS and YYNGEE. The length of the CDR3 is 17 residues. Between the trimmed V and J ends, which lost 1 base and 2 bases, there was a span of 19 bases. The chain's CDR3 is CASSVFDAPSGTYEQYF. In DNA, the CDR3 is TGTGCCAGCAGCGTATTCGACGCCCCTTCGGGAACCTACGAGCAGTACTTC.

This chain joins TRBV5-1 and TRBJ1-6, with 10 bases lining up with TRBD1. After removal of 3 bases from V and 0 bases from J, the junction contained 6 bases not matched to a gene. Germline V lookup: CDR1 SGHRS, CDR2 YFSETQ. This CDR3 spans 18 amino acids. The chain's CDR3 is CASSSRDRGSSYNSPLHF. CDR3 nucleotide sequence: TGCGCCAGCAGCTCACGGGACAGGGGAAGCTCCTATAATTCACCCCTCCACTTT.

The rearrangement links TRBV29-1 to TRBJ1-4; no clear D gene. CDR1 is SQVTM and CDR2 is ANQGSEA in the germline V gene. Trimming removed 0 bases at V and 4 bases at J, with 3 bases between. The CDR3 runs 12 residues. The chain's CDR3 is CSVEDHNEKLFF. The CDR3 DNA follows: TGCAGCGTTGAAGACCATAATGAAAAACTGTTTTTT.

This clone was counted only a few times. V is TRBV18 and J is TRBJ1-2, with D tentatively TRBD1 (5 bases). The CDR3 sequence is 14 residues long. Germline V CDR1 and CDR2: KGHSH, LQKENI. V lost 1 base to trimming and J lost 8 bases, with 14 bases between them. The chain's CDR3 is CASSPLPGEGGYTF. CDR3 coding DNA: TGTGCCAGCTCACCACTCCCCGGGGAGGGGGGCTACACCTTC.

The chain carries TRBV3-1 (or the pseudogene TRBV3-2) and TRBJ2-7; D is possibly TRBD1 (6 bases). The CDR3 length is 13 residues. Trimming stripped 0 bases from V and 6 bases from J, with 9 bases between. Germline CDR1 reads LGHDT; CDR2 reads YNNKEL (reference sequence). The CDR3 DNA is TGTGCCAGCAGCCAAGACAGGGGCGGCGAGCAGTACTTC. Translation: CASSQDRGGEQYF.

The V gene is TRBV10-3, the J gene TRBJ1-2, with 8 bases aligning to TRBD1. Losses at the gene ends were 10 bases for V and 8 bases for J; bases not matched to a gene: 9. CDR1 is ENHRY, CDR2 SYGVKD, per germline. The CDR3 contains 12 residues. The DNA for the CDR3 is TGTGCCACCATGTCAGGGGGCCGGGGCTACACCTTC. Its protein is CATMSGGRGYTF.

The rearrangement joins TRBV28 to TRBJ2-2, with TRBD2 matching over 11 bases. CDR3 length: 16 amino acids. Per germline, CDR1 MDHEN and CDR2 SYDVKM. V lost 1 base to trimming and J lost 6 bases; unmatched junction nucleotides: 4. In DNA, the CDR3 is TGTGCCAGCAGTTTATTCACTAGCGGGAGCTCCGGGGAGCTGTTTTTT. This encodes CASSLFTSGSSGELFF.

In its sample, this clone was seen once. V is TRBV20-1 and J is TRBJ2-5, with TRBD2 identical over 10 bases. This CDR3 has 14 residues. The ends lost 3 bases at V and 5 bases at J; junction bases unmatched: 6. Germline V gives CDR1 DFQATT, CDR2 SNEGSKA (reference sequence). CDR3 bases: TGCAGTGCTAGTTTGCTAGCGGGAGAGGAGACCCAGTACTTC. Translating gives CSASLLAGEETQYF.

This clone was seen a single time. This chain connects TRBV4-1 to TRBJ1-4; D remains unclear. The ends were cut back, 2 bases at V and 4 bases at J, with 8 bases in the middle. Germline CDR1 and CDR2: MGHRA and YSYEKL. The CDR3 is 14 residues long. CDR3 bases: TGCGCCAGCAGCCAACCCGTCCGTAATGAAAAACTGTTTTTT. Amino acids: CASSQPVRNEKLFF.

J is TRBJ2-7 and V is TRBV3-1 (or the pseudogene TRBV3-2); 9 nucleotides line up with TRBD2. The CDR3 loop spans 15 amino acids. The V gene end was trimmed by 1 base and the J gene end by 4 bases; junction bases not matched to a gene: 5. CDR1 LGHDT and CDR2 YNNKEL come from the germline V gene (reference sequence). The chain's CDR3 is CASSQGGGALYEQYF. The CDR3 DNA is TGTGCCAGCAGCCAAGGCGGGGGGGCGTTGTACGAGCAGTACTTC.

The chain carries TRBV7-2 and TRBJ2-5; 8 nucleotides agree with TRBD2. Germline V gene lookup returns CDR1 SGHTA and CDR2 FQGNSA. The CDR3 runs 15 residues. Germline trimming cut 3 bases from V and 5 bases from J; bases unmatched to any gene: 8. CDR3 DNA sequence: TGTGCCAGCAGCTTCCAGCGGGAGTGGGGTGAGACCCAGTACTTC. Its protein is CASSFQREWGETQYF.

The rearrangement links TRBV28 to TRBJ2-7, with 10 bases that match TRBD2. Losses at the gene ends were 6 bases for V and 4 bases for J; bases not matched to a gene: 6. This CDR3 spans 14 amino acids. Germline loops: CDR1 MDHEN, CDR2 SYDVKM. The CDR3 is CASSLRLAGYEQYF. CDR3 DNA sequence: TGTGCCAGCAGCCTCAGACTAGCGGGTTACGAGCAGTACTTC. The full variable domain, with the rest looked up from reference TRBV28 and TRBJ2-7, is DVKVTQSSRYLVKRTGEKVFLECVQDMDHENMFWYRQDPGLGLRLIYFSYDVKMKEKGDIPEGYSVSREKKERFSLILESASTNQTSMYLCASSLRLAGYEQYFGPGTRLTVT.

This clone has a handful of counts. The chain joins TRBV10-3 to TRBJ2-1, with TRBD1 as a possible D gene (6 bases). This CDR3 has 14 residues. CDR1 and CDR2 (germline): ENHRY, SYGVKD. Trimming stripped 0 bases from V and 5 bases from J, with 8 bases between. The CDR3 DNA sequence: TGTGCCATCAGTGAGTCAAGGACAGACAATGAGCAGTTCTTC. It yields the protein CAISESRTDNEQFF.

The gene calls are TRBV5-1 and TRBJ1-2, with D unresolved. CDR1 is SGHRS, CDR2 YFSETQ, per germline. Between the trimmed V and J ends, which lost 0 bases and 8 bases, there was a span of 11 bases. The CDR3 is 13 residues long. The CDR3 sequence is CASSLGASSGYTF. CDR3 bases: TGCGCCAGCAGCTTGGGGGCTTCAAGCGGCTACACCTTC.

V gene TRBV11-2 combines with J gene TRBJ2-2, with D unresolved. Germline CDR1 reads SGHAT; CDR2 reads FQNNGV. The CDR3 is 11 amino acids. V was trimmed by 1 base and J by 11 bases, leaving 5 bases between them. Here the CDR3 reads CASSLVAELFF. DNA of the CDR3: TGTGCCAGCAGCTTAGTAGCTGAGCTGTTTTTT.

The rearrangement joins TRBV18 to TRBJ1-2, with D possibly being TRBD1 (5 bases). There are 13 residues in the CDR3. Germline assignment: CDR1 KGHSH and CDR2 LQKENI. The V gene lost 4 bases and the J gene lost 2 bases, with 8 bases spanning the gap. CDR3 sequence (DNA): TGTGCCAGCTCACAGACAGAGAACTATGGCTACACCTTC. Protein product: CASSQTENYGYTF.